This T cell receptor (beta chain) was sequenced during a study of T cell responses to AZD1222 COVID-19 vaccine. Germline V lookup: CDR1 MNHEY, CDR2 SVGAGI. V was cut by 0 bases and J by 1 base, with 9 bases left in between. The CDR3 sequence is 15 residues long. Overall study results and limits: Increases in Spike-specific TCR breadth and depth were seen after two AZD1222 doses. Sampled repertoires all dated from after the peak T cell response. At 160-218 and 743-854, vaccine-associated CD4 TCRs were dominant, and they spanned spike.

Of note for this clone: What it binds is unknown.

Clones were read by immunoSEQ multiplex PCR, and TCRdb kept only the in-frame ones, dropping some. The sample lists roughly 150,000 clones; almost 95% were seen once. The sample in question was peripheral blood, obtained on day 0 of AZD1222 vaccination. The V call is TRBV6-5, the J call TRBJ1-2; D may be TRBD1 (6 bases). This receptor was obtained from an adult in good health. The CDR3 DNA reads TGTGCCAGCAGTTACTCAAACAGGGATAACTATGGCTACACCTTC. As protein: CASSYSNRDNYGYTF.